These T cell receptor beta chains were read from a single sample in a study of blood T cell repertoires in COVID-19. TCRdb's table, derived via immunoSEQ multiplex PCR, lists solely in-frame clones and lacks some. This table holds 100,000 to 150,000 clones, roughly 89% found once. The sequenced sample was peripheral blood. The source is a woman aged 45-65 years with acute or convalescent COVID-19. The CDR3 runs from the conserved cysteine through the conserved F or W. The order of the fields is CDR3 DNA, CDR3 protein, V gene, D gene, clone size, J gene. A D gene is named only where the DNA matches it firmly. A row's size may be missing; if present it is once, few, many or a size class.

TGTGCCAGCAGCTTAGGGCCTAACTATGGCTACACCTTC,CASSLGPNYGYTF,TRBV7-2,-,-,TRBJ1-2
TGTGCCAGCAGCTTCATGAGCTCCTATAATTCACCCCTCCACTTT,CASSFMSSYNSPLHF,TRBV11-2,-,-,TRBJ1-6
TGTGCCAGTAGTATACAGGGGCCCTATGGCTACACCTTC,CASSIQGPYGYTF,TRBV19,-,-,TRBJ1-2
TGTGCCAGCAGCTTAAGACAGGGACGTAATTCACCCCTCCACTTT,CASSLRQGRNSPLHF,TRBV7-2,TRBD1,-,TRBJ1-6
TGCAGCGTTCGCCCGAGCGGGGATAGCGGGGAGCTGTTTTTT,CSVRPSGDSGELFF,TRBV29-1,TRBD2,-,TRBJ2-2
TGTGCCAGTTCCGGGACAGGGCACTACGAGCAGTACTTC,CASSGTGHYEQYF,TRBV6-5,TRBD1,-,TRBJ2-7
TGTGCCAGCAGCGAGGGAGGAGGCAACTATGGCTACACCTTC,CASSEGGGNYGYTF,TRBV9,-,-,TRBJ1-2
TGTGCCAGCAGTTACGACAGGGATAACTATGGCTACACCTTC,CASSYDRDNYGYTF,TRBV6-5,TRBD1,few,TRBJ1-2
TGTGCCAGCTCACCGAGATTTGCAACTAATGAAAAACTGTTTTTT,CASSPRFATNEKLFF,TRBV18,-,-,TRBJ1-4
TGTGCCAGCAGCCAAGCTAACCTAGCGGGGTTCGACAATGAGCAGTTCTTC,CASSQANLAGFDNEQFF,TRBV3-1/TRBV3-2,TRBD2,-,TRBJ2-1
TGTGCCAGCACCGGGGGGCCGGGCACCGGGGAGCTGTTTTTT,CASTGGPGTGELFF,TRBV27,-,-,TRBJ2-2
TGCGCCAGCAGCTACCCTAGCGGGGGGGTTCCCTACGAGCAGTACTTC,CASSYPSGGVPYEQYF,TRBV5-1,TRBD2,once,TRBJ2-7
TGTGCCAGCAGCGCATTCTCCGGGGGGCGTTTTAACGATGAGCAGTTCTTC,CASSAFSGGRFNDEQFF,TRBV9,-,-,TRBJ2-1
TGTGCCAGCAGTCGCGGGGGACCCACAGATACGCAGTATTTT,CASSRGGPTDTQYF,TRBV6-2/TRBV6-3,TRBD2,-,TRBJ2-3
TGTGCCAGCATTTCTACAGGGGCGGGCAGCTACACCTTC,CASISTGAGSYTF,TRBV6-6,TRBD1,-,TRBJ1-2
TGCGCCAGCAGCTCGGGACTAGCGGGGTCGACCGGGGAGCTGTTTTTT,CASSSGLAGSTGELFF,TRBV4-1,TRBD2,-,TRBJ2-2
TGTGCCAGTAGTTCTCAGGGTGGAAATCAGCCCCAGCATTTT,CASSSQGGNQPQHF,TRBV19,-,-,TRBJ1-5
TGCGCCAGCAGCGAGCGGGGAGATACAGATACGCAGTATTTT,CASSERGDTDTQYF,TRBV10-2,TRBD2,-,TRBJ2-3
TGTGCCAGCAGTTACCGAGGACTAATTGATACGCAGTATTTT,CASSYRGLIDTQYF,TRBV6-5,-,once,TRBJ2-3
TGTGCCAGCTCACCATATCCCCAGCCCCAGCATTTT,CASSPYPQPQHF,TRBV18,-,-,TRBJ1-5
TGTGCCAGCAGTCTAAAATCCGAGGCGGAGTACTTC,CASSLKSEAEYF,TRBV27,-,-,TRBJ2-5
TGTGCCAGCAGCGTAGCATCATCGGGAGGGGGTTCCTACAATGAGCAGTTCTTC,CASSVASSGGGSYNEQFF,TRBV9,TRBD2,-,TRBJ2-1
TGTGCCAGCAGCGCGACTAGCGGGAGCACAGATACGCAGTATTTT,CASSATSGSTDTQYF,TRBV5-4,TRBD2,once,TRBJ2-3
TGTGCCATCAGGGAAGGGGCGGGAGGGCCCCACAATGAGCAGTTCTTC,CAIREGAGGPHNEQFF,TRBV10-3,TRBD2,-,TRBJ2-1
TGTGCCAGCAGCATCGGACTGGCCGAGCAGTTCTTC,CASSIGLAEQFF,TRBV5-4,-,once,TRBJ2-1
TGCAGTGCCCTGGGGGCAACCGAGCAGTACTTC,CSALGATEQYF,TRBV20-1,-,-,TRBJ2-7
TGTGCCAGCAGCGCGACGGGGATTAGCACAGATACGCAGTATTTT,CASSATGISTDTQYF,TRBV9,-,-,TRBJ2-3
TGTGCCTGGAGTGTATCAGACTATGGCTACACCTTC,CAWSVSDYGYTF,TRBV30,-,-,TRBJ1-2
TGTGCCAGCACTCACAGGGGACAGAACACTGAAGCTTTCTTT,CASTHRGQNTEAFF,TRBV3-1/TRBV3-2,TRBD1,-,TRBJ1-1
TGTGCCAGCAGCCCTCAGGGGGAGACCCAGTACTTC,CASSPQGETQYF,TRBV7-9,-,-,TRBJ2-5
TGCGCCAGCAGCCCGGGACTCTACGAGCAGTACTTC,CASSPGLYEQYF,TRBV5-1,-,-,TRBJ2-7
TGTGCCTCCTCTACAGCTTCAACTAATGAAAAACTGTTTTTT,CASSTASTNEKLFF,TRBV30,-,-,TRBJ1-4
TGTGCCAGCAGCCAAGGCAGGGATCGATCTGGGGCCAACGTCCTGACTTTC,CASSQGRDRSGANVLTF,TRBV14,-,-,TRBJ2-6
TGTGCCAGCAGCTTTCCCGGGCAGGGGGGTTCCTACGAGCAGTACTTC,CASSFPGQGGSYEQYF,TRBV7-2,-,-,TRBJ2-7
TGTGCCAGCAGCGTAGCCAGCGCATCCTACAATGAGCAGTTCTTC,CASSVASASYNEQFF,TRBV9,-,-,TRBJ2-1
TGTGCCATCAGTGGGGGGGGACTTGGCTACACCTTC,CAISGGGLGYTF,TRBV10-3,-,-,TRBJ1-2
TGCAGCGTATACAGGGGGGGGGATGAAAAACTGTTTTTT,CSVYRGGDEKLFF,TRBV29-1,TRBD1,-,TRBJ1-4
TGTGCCACCAGCAGAGGGAGGACTAGCGCATCAGATACGCAGTATTTT,CATSRGRTSASDTQYF,TRBV15,TRBD2,-,TRBJ2-3
TGTGCCAGTAGTATAGATCTGACAGGGTCCGGCTACACCTTC,CASSIDLTGSGYTF,TRBV19,TRBD1,few,TRBJ1-2
TGCAGCGCCATGACAGGGGGCAGTAACACCATATATTTT,CSAMTGGSNTIYF,TRBV29-1,TRBD1,-,TRBJ1-3
TGCAGTGCTAGTAGTACAGGAGATGAGCAGTTCTTC,CSASSTGDEQFF,TRBV20-1,-,once,TRBJ2-1
TGTGCCAGCAGTGCCGGGACAGGGACCGCCGGGGAGCTGTTTTTT,CASSAGTGTAGELFF,TRBV6-4,TRBD1,once,TRBJ2-2
TGTGCCAGCTCGCCGACTAGTATGAGGCATGAGCAGTTCTTC,CASSPTSMRHEQFF,TRBV18,-,-,TRBJ2-1
TGTGCCAGCAGTTTATTTGGTAGTCAGCCCCAGCATTTT,CASSLFGSQPQHF,TRBV27,-,few,TRBJ1-5
TGTGCCAGCAGCCCCCCCTATCACCAGTTCTTC,CASSPPYHQFF,TRBV5-8,-,-,TRBJ2-1
TGTGCCAGCACCCAACAGGGGTATGGCTACACCTTC,CASTQQGYGYTF,TRBV6-5,TRBD1,-,TRBJ1-2
TGTGCCTACAAACCGGGACAGGGATCGGGTGAAAAACTGTTTTTT,CAYKPGQGSGEKLFF,TRBV30,TRBD1,-,TRBJ1-4
TGTGCCAGCAGTTCCGGGACAGGGGTCGCAGATACGCAGTATTTT,CASSSGTGVADTQYF,TRBV5-6,TRBD1,-,TRBJ2-3
TGTGCCAGCAGCGTAGGCGGGAGGGGGTACAATGAGCAGTTCTTC,CASSVGGRGYNEQFF,TRBV9,TRBD2,-,TRBJ2-1
TGTGCCAGCAGCCCCGGGACTAGCGGGTGGTCCTACGAGCAGTACTTC,CASSPGTSGWSYEQYF,TRBV7-2,TRBD2,-,TRBJ2-7
TGTGCCACCAGTGGCGGGAGCTCCTACGAGCAGTACTTC,CATSGGSSYEQYF,TRBV24-1,TRBD2,-,TRBJ2-7
TGTGCCAGCAGCTTGTCGGGACAGGGCCCCTACGAGCAGTACTTC,CASSLSGQGPYEQYF,TRBV5-5,TRBD1,once,TRBJ2-7
TGTGCCAGTAGCCGGACTGAAGGCTACACCTTC,CASSRTEGYTF,TRBV19,-,-,TRBJ1-2
TGTGCCAGCAGGACCGACCAGGGGGCTGAAGCTTTCTTT,CASRTDQGAEAFF,TRBV6-5,TRBD1,-,TRBJ1-1
TGCGCCAGCAGCTATGGGAGCTCCTATAATTCACCCCTCCACTTT,CASSYGSSYNSPLHF,TRBV5-1,-,-,TRBJ1-6
-,CASSQDILETQYF,TRBV4-3,-,-,TRBJ2-5